A single sample is the source of the 24 T cell receptor beta chains below, sequenced in a study of T-cell reconstitution after alpha-beta-depleted transplantation in children. A TCRbeta library incorporating unique molecular identifiers was prepared. TCRdb processed the PCR reads anew with MiXCR; each CDR3 protein has one entry. The sample holds almost 500,000 distinct CDR3 sequences; roughly a tenth are singletons and the top ten take 2%. The starting material was PBMCs, obtained before TCRalphabeta/CD19-depleted stem cell transplant. The source of these receptors is a child under 10 years old with inherited bone marrow failure, due to receive a stem cell transplant.

For this clonotype: A much larger clone differs from this one at a single base, so this may be a read error. The genes are TRBV29-1 and TRBJ2-3; D is ambiguous. Germline values: CDR1 SQVTM, CDR2 ANQGSEA. The CDR3 length is 12 residues. Here the CDR3 DNA reads TGCAGCGTCGAGTCGGGCACAGATACGCACTATTTT. This translates into CSVESGTDTHYF.

The table lists this clonotype with many counts. The chain has TRBV6-5 and TRBJ2-7; D is unresolved. V was trimmed by 0 bases and J by 9 bases, leaving 9 bases between them. The CDR3 length is 12 residues. Germline CDR1 is MNHEY and CDR2 is SVGAGI. This CDR3 is CASSYSGMRQYF. As DNA, the CDR3 is TGTGCCAGCAGTTACTCAGGGATGAGGCAGTACTTC.

This clonotype has ten or more counts. V gene TRBV27 combines with J gene TRBJ2-3; TRBD2 matches at 11 bases. Germline values: CDR1 MNHEY, CDR2 SMNVEV (reference sequence). V lost 2 bases, J lost 5 bases, and 3 bases stayed unmatched. This CDR3 comprises 15 residues. The CDR3 DNA is TGTGCCAGCAGTTTACTAGCGGGAGGAATAGATACGCAGTATTTT. Translated: CASSLLAGGIDTQYF.

Details on this clonotype: Possible read error: a much larger clone is one base away. The chain employs TRBV29-1 and TRBJ2-1; TRBD2 matches 10 bases. The CDR3 covers 13 residues. From germline, CDR1 is SQVTM and CDR2 ANQGSEA. With V trimmed by 6 bases and J by 6 bases, 5 bases remained unmatched. CDR3: CSVGTSAPNEQFF. The CDR3 DNA is TGCAGCGTAGGGACTAGCGCGCCCAATGAGCAGTTCTTC.

This clonotype showed up just a few times. The chain recombines TRBV24-1 with TRBJ2-3; D might be TRBD1 or TRBD2, each matching 6 bases. Germline V gene sequence: CDR1 KGHDR, CDR2 SFDVKD. The CDR3 runs to 15 residues. The V and J ends lost 6 bases and 5 bases respectively, with 17 bases between them. CDR3 DNA sequence: TGTGCCACCAGTTGGGGCGGAAAGGGGGGAGATACGCAGTATTTT. This translates into CATSWGGKGGDTQYF.

CDR3 in amino acids: CASSQGLAEIYNEQFF. The CDR3 DNA is TGCGCCAGCAGCCAGGGCCTAGCGGAGATTTACAATGAGCAGTTCTTC. This chain connects TRBV4-3 to TRBJ2-1, with 7 nucleotides matching TRBD2. Germline values: CDR1 LGHNA, CDR2 YSLEER. The CDR3 runs 16 residues. The V segment lost 3 bases and the J segment 4 bases; nucleotides outside the gene matches: 9.

This clonotype was counted at least ten times. This rearrangement joins TRBV7-9 to TRBJ2-3, with D possibly being TRBD1 or TRBD2 (5 bases each). V was cut by 1 base and J by 1 base, with 12 bases left in between. Germline lookup yields CDR1 SEHNR and CDR2 FQNEAQ (reference sequence). CDR3 length: 16 residues. CDR3 sequence: CASSLGGGPRTDTQYF. CDR3 DNA sequence: TGTGCCAGCAGCTTAGGGGGCGGGCCCCGCACAGATACGCAGTATTTT.

In this sample, this clonotype turned up a few times. This chain joins TRBV10-3 and TRBJ2-7; either TRBD1 or TRBD2 may supply D (5 bases each). CDR1 and CDR2 from the germline V gene are ENHRY and SYGVKD. This CDR3 contains 13 residues. Trimming removed 7 bases from V and 6 bases from J, with 16 bases in between. The CDR3: CAITPEDKGEQYF. The CDR3, as DNA: TGTGCCATCACCCCGGAGGACAAGGGCGAGCAGTACTTC.

This clonotype was picked up many times. This chain joins TRBV29-1 and TRBJ2-3, with unresolved D. Germline V gene data show CDR1 as SQVTM and CDR2 as ANQGSEA. This CDR3 comprises 15 residues. Trimming cost V 0 bases and J 1 base, with 11 bases left between them. The CDR3 nucleotides are TGCAGCGTTGAAGAGCCGCGGCTTGGCACAGATACGCAGTATTTT. Translating gives CSVEEPRLGTDTQYF.

The sample holds many counts of this clonotype. The chain is built from TRBV7-2 and TRBJ2-7, with 7 bases aligning to TRBD2. J gave up 2 bases and V 3 bases, and 7 bases lay outside the gene matches. CDR1 SGHTA and CDR2 FQGNSA come from the germline V gene. The CDR3 extends over 15 amino acids. CDR3 bases: TGTGCCAGCAGCTTTGGAAGCGGGACCCCCTACGAGCAGTACTTC. Amino acid sequence: CASSFGSGTPYEQYF.

About this clonotype itself: This may arise from a read error, as a much more abundant clone is one base away. The chain combines TRBV7-2 with TRBJ1-4, with D perhaps matching TRBD1 (6 bases). CDR1 and CDR2 from the germline V gene are SGHTA and FQGNSA. This CDR3 comprises 15 residues. As DNA, the CDR3 is TGTGCCAGCAGCTTATTAGGGGGGCGCCCTGAAAAACTGTCTTTT. Its protein is CASSLLGGRPEKLSF.

This clonotype was recorded at least ten times. This chain connects TRBV12-3 or TRBV12-4 to TRBJ2-5; possible D gene TRBD2, 7 bases. V was cut by 1 base and J by 3 bases, with 12 bases left in between. There are 15 residues in the CDR3. CDR3 region: CASSLGGGREETQYF. The CDR3 region has the DNA TGTGCCAGCAGTTTAGGGGGGGGCAGGGAAGAGACCCAGTACTTC.

This clonotype has a count of ten or more. The chain employs TRBV5-1 and TRBJ2-5, with no clear D. The V and J ends lost 4 bases and 8 bases respectively, with 18 bases between them. This CDR3 has 14 amino acids. Germline V gene data show CDR1 as SGHRS and CDR2 as YFSETQ. The CDR3 coding sequence is TGCGCCAGCAGCCTCGGAACCCGAAGGAATACCCAGTACTTC. Translation gives CASSLGTRRNTQYF.

This clonotype was counted a few times. J is TRBJ2-7 and V is TRBV2; D unclear. The CDR3 spans 11 residues. Trimming shortened V by 8 bases and J by 3 bases, and 8 bases separated the two germline ends. CDR1 and CDR2 (germline): SNHLY, FYNNEI. The CDR3 loop is CASAQVYEQYF. CDR3 nucleotide sequence: TGTGCCAGCGCGCAGGTCTACGAGCAGTACTTC.

To note about this clonotype: This may come from a read error, since a much larger clone is one base off. The rearrangement uses TRBV15 and TRBJ2-3; D is perhaps TRBD1 (6 bases). CDR1 and CDR2 (germline): LNHNV, YYDKDF (reference sequence). The CDR3 is 16 residues long. V was pared by 5 bases and J by 2 bases, with 17 bases between. CDR3 sequence (DNA): TGTGCCACCAGCGTAGAACAGGGAGATATCACAGATACGCAGTATTTT. This gives the protein CATSVEQGDITDTQYF.

This clonotype was observed many times. V is TRBV5-1 and J is TRBJ2-5; 8 bases agree with TRBD1. Looked up from germline, CDR1 is SGHRS and CDR2 is YFSETQ. V was pared by 0 bases and J by 0 bases, with 7 bases of the junction left unmatched. The CDR3 runs to 17 residues. The CDR3 here is CASSLGSAGGHQETQYF. The CDR3 nucleotides read TGCGCCAGCAGCTTGGGGTCGGCAGGGGGCCACCAAGAGACCCAGTACTTC.

This clonotype turned up a few times. This rearrangement joins TRBV20-1 to TRBJ1-1, with D possibly matching TRBD1 (6 bases). The CDR3 covers 14 residues. Trimming stripped 4 bases from V and 7 bases from J, with 19 bases between. CDR1 is DFQATT, CDR2 SNEGSKA, per germline (reference sequence). DNA of the CDR3: TGCAGTGCTACCCGGACAGCCCCAGCTGGTGAAGCTTTCTTT. Translation gives CSATRTAPAGEAFF.

This clonotype was detected ten times or more. The J gene is TRBJ1-2, the V gene TRBV10-3; D unclear. The germline gives CDR1 ENHRY, CDR2 SYGVKD. This CDR3 region has 13 residues. V gave up 3 bases and J gave up 4 bases, with 9 bases separating them. CDR3 residues: CAISDSGSYGYTF. DNA of the CDR3: TGTGCCATCAGTGACTCGGGGTCCTATGGCTACACCTTC.

The chain combines TRBV11-2 with TRBJ2-1; unclear D gene. CDR1 and CDR2 (germline): SGHAT, FQNNGV. This CDR3 has 15 residues. V lost 5 bases to trimming and J lost 4 bases, with 15 bases between them. The CDR3 sequence: CASSPSPDIYNEQFF. The DNA for the CDR3 is TGTGCCAGCAGCCCATCCCCTGACATTTACAATGAGCAGTTCTTC.

This clonotype was counted at least ten times. The V call is TRBV27, the J call TRBJ2-7; D ambiguous. Germline V gene sequence: CDR1 MNHEY, CDR2 SMNVEV (reference sequence). The V end was cut by 5 bases, the J end by 2 bases, with 19 bases between. The CDR3 is 16 residues long. CDR3 DNA sequence: TGTGCCAGCAGTCCCAAGGCCCCTCCACGGGCCTACGAGCAGTACTTC. It codes for CASSPKAPPRAYEQYF.

This clonotype was counted ten times or more. J is TRBJ2-1 and V is TRBV5-1, with TRBD2 as a possible D gene (5 bases). This CDR3 spans 13 amino acids. The germline gives CDR1 SGHRS, CDR2 YFSETQ. V dropped 2 bases and J dropped 10 bases, with 13 bases sitting between them. CDR3 sequence (DNA): TGCGCCAGCAGCTTAGGACGGGGTTGGGAGCAGTTCTTC. It translates to CASSLGRGWEQFF.

This clonotype showed up many times. The chain links TRBV12-3 or TRBV12-4 to TRBJ2-1, with 8 bases that match TRBD1. The J segment lost 5 bases and the V segment lost 5 bases, leaving 8 bases of the junction unmatched. This CDR3 has 15 residues. The CDR3 region has the DNA TGTGCCAGCAGTCCCCGGGACAGGCCTCACAATGAGCAGTTCTTC. The encoded protein is CASSPRDRPHNEQFF.

In its sample, this clonotype was seen many times. The chain employs TRBV5-1 and TRBJ2-7; a weak D match, TRBD2 (6 bases). This CDR3 region has 14 residues. The ends were cut back, 1 base at V and 5 bases at J, with 13 bases in the middle. CDR1 and CDR2 from the germline V gene are SGHRS and YFSETQ. The CDR3 here is CASSLTSPMDEQYF. DNA for the CDR3: TGCGCCAGCAGCTTGACTAGCCCCATGGACGAGCAGTACTTC.

In its sample, this clonotype was seen many times. This rearrangement joins TRBV18 to TRBJ2-1, with 13 positions matching TRBD2. CDR1 and CDR2 from the germline V gene are KGHSH and LQKENI. The J segment lost 8 bases and the V segment lost 3 bases, leaving 4 bases of the junction unmatched. This CDR3 contains 15 residues. The CDR3 DNA follows: TGTGCCAGCTCACCGACTAGCGGGAGGAGACATGAGCAGTTCTTC. Encoded protein: CASSPTSGRRHEQFF.